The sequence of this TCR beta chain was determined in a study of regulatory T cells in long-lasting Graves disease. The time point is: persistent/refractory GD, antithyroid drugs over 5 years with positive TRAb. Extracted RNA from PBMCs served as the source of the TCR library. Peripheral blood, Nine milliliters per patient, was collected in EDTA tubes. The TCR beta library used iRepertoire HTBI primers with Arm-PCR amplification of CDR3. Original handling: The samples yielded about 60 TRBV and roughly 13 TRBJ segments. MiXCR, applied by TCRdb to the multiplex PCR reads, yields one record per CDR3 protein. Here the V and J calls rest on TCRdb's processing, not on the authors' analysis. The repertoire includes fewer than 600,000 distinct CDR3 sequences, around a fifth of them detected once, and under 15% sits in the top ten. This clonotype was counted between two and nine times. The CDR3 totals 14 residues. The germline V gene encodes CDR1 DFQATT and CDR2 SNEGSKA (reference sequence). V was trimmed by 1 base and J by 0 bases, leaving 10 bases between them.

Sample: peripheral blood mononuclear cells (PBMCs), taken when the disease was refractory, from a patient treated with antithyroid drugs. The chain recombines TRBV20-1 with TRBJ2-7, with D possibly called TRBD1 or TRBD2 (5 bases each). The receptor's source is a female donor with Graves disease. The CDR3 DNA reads TGCAGTGCTAGAGCTCGGGACCTCTCCTACGAGCAGTACTTC. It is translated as CSARARDLSYEQYF.